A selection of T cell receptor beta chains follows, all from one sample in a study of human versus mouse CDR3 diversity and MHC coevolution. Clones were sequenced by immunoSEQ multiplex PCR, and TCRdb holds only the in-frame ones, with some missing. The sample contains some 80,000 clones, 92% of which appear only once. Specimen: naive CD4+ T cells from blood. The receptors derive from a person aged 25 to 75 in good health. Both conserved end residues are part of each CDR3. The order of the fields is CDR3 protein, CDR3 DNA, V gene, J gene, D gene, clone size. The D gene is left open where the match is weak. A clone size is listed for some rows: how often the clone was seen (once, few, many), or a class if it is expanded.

CDR3aa: CASVGTPPYEAFF
CDR3nt: TGTGCCAGTGTGGGGACACCTCCCTATGAAGCTTTCTTT
v_gene: TRBV19
j_gene: TRBJ1-1
d_gene: .
abundance: .

CDR3aa: CAWSSQGEGYTF
CDR3nt: TGTGCCTGGAGCTCACAGGGGGAAGGCTACACCTTC
v_gene: TRBV30
j_gene: TRBJ1-2
d_gene: TRBD1
abundance: once

CDR3aa: CASSFSSGGATETQYF
CDR3nt: TGTGCCAGCAGCTTCTCTAGCGGGGGGGCCACGGAGACCCAGTACTTC
v_gene: TRBV7-8
j_gene: TRBJ2-5
d_gene: TRBD2
abundance: .

CDR3aa: CASSSTGKEQYF
CDR3nt: TGTGCCAGCAGCTCAACAGGGAAGGAGCAGTACTTC
v_gene: TRBV5-4
j_gene: TRBJ2-7
d_gene: .
abundance: .

CDR3aa: CASSVFLDRETNTIYF
CDR3nt: TGTGCCAGCAGTGTGTTCCTCGACAGGGAGACAAACACCATATATTTT
v_gene: TRBV6-1
j_gene: TRBJ1-3
d_gene: TRBD1
abundance: once

CDR3aa: CASSTDRDQPQHF
CDR3nt: TGTGCCAGCAGTACGGACAGGGACCAGCCCCAGCATTTT
v_gene: TRBV6-6
j_gene: TRBJ1-5
d_gene: TRBD1
abundance: few

CDR3aa: CASSQAHQGGVMNTEAFF
CDR3nt: TGCGCCAGCAGCCAAGCACACCAGGGGGGAGTGATGAACACTGAAGCTTTCTTT
v_gene: TRBV4-1
j_gene: TRBJ1-1
d_gene: TRBD1
abundance: .

CDR3aa: CASSPGQGYYNEQFF
CDR3nt: TGTGCCAGCAGCCCGGGACAGGGATACTACAATGAGCAGTTCTTC
v_gene: TRBV5-4
j_gene: TRBJ2-1
d_gene: TRBD1
abundance: .

CDR3aa: CSVESGTDTQYF
CDR3nt: TGCAGCGTTGAATCCGGCACAGATACGCAGTATTTT
v_gene: TRBV29-1
j_gene: TRBJ2-3
d_gene: .
abundance: .

CDR3aa: CASREQGVPYYGYTF
CDR3nt: TGTGCCAGCAGGGAACAGGGGGTTCCCTACTATGGCTACACCTTC
v_gene: TRBV2
j_gene: TRBJ1-2
d_gene: TRBD1
abundance: .

CDR3aa: CASSPGQGVFNTEAFF
CDR3nt: TGTGCCAGCAGCCCCGGACAGGGGGTTTTTAACACTGAAGCTTTCTTT
v_gene: TRBV5-4
j_gene: TRBJ1-1
d_gene: TRBD1
abundance: .

CDR3aa: CASSVGLAGPSDNEQFF
CDR3nt: TGTGCCAGCAGCGTAGGGCTAGCGGGGCCCTCTGACAATGAGCAGTTCTTC
v_gene: TRBV9
j_gene: TRBJ2-1
d_gene: TRBD2
abundance: .

CDR3aa: CASSFRAGTSGRALYEQYF
CDR3nt: TGTGCCAGCAGCTTCAGGGCTGGGACTAGCGGGAGGGCCCTCTACGAGCAGTACTTC
v_gene: TRBV7-8
j_gene: TRBJ2-7
d_gene: TRBD2
abundance: .

CDR3aa: CASSEKGYYGYTF
CDR3nt: TGTGCCAGCAGTGAAAAGGGGTACTATGGCTACACCTTC
v_gene: TRBV6-1
j_gene: TRBJ1-2
d_gene: .
abundance: once

CDR3aa: CASSFKGLAGVPYEQYF
CDR3nt: TGTGCCAGCAGCTTTAAAGGGCTAGCGGGAGTCCCCTACGAGCAGTACTTC
v_gene: TRBV5-4
j_gene: TRBJ2-7
d_gene: TRBD2
abundance: .

CDR3aa: CASSQQEATGELFF
CDR3nt: TGTGCCAGCAGCCAACAGGAGGCCACCGGGGAGCTGTTTTTT
v_gene: TRBV14
j_gene: TRBJ2-2
d_gene: .
abundance: once